Described below is a single T cell receptor beta chain sequence and its context. Its antigen is not known. Amplification targeted TCR beta CDR3 regions from RNA transcripts. The HTBI primer set was used in a first-round RT-PCR of the TCR CDR3. TCRdb reprocessed the multiplex PCR reads with MiXCR, giving one entry per CDR3 protein. This sample yields about half a million distinct CDR3 sequences, of which approximately 23% are seen a single time; under 55% belongs to the top ten. This record comes from a study of T cells in Graves' hyperthyroidism and ophthalmopathy. Turning to the study itself: Peripheral blood specimens were obtained at initial diagnosis, prior to any treatment.

Germline V gives CDR1 SGDLS, CDR2 YYNGEE. The CDR3 spans 15 residues. V was clipped by 4 bases and J by 2 bases; unmatched bases: 7. Study-wide results and limits: Most expanded thyroid clonotypes above 0.001 recurred in blood. Ophthalmopathy was identified by the model a median around 6.9 months ahead of onset.

The chain combines TRBV9 with TRBJ2-7, with TRBD1 matching 9 bases. Sequencing was done on a sample of blood. The sequence was collected from a woman aged 70-85 years with Graves' ophthalmopathy. CDR3 sequence: CASSLQTGGPYEQYF. In nucleotides, the CDR3 is TGTGCCAGCAGCCTACAGACAGGGGGGCCCTACGAGCAGTACTTC.